This T cell receptor beta chain was sequenced during a study of T cells in Graves' hyperthyroidism and ophthalmopathy. Findings and limits, study-wide: In validation, the model predicted ophthalmopathy. These predictions came a median roughly 7.1 months before onset.

Germline V CDR1 and CDR2: GTSNPN, SVGIG (reference sequence). Trimming cost V 0 bases and J 0 bases, with 10 bases left between them. There are 15 residues in the CDR3. Amplification of TCR beta CDR3 regions used RNA as the template. The primer set for the first-round RT-PCR of the TCR CDR3 was HTBI. TCRdb reanalysed the multiplex PCR reads using MiXCR and keeps one entry per CDR3 protein. The sample has 600,000 to 650,000 distinct CDR3 sequences, 15% to 20% seen once. This clonotype was recorded many times. The antigen is not known. Sequencing was performed on blood. This chain links TRBV30 with TRBJ2-3; the D gene is possibly TRBD2 (6 bases). This sequence was found in a young woman with Graves' hyperthyroidism. The CDR3 DNA sequence: TGTGCCTGGAGTGTAGGTAGCGGAAGCACAGATACGCAGTATTTT. Translation: CAWSVGSGSTDTQYF.